The sample holds a few counts of the clone carrying this T cell receptor (beta chain). Germline lookup yields CDR1 WSHSY and CDR2 SAAADI. This CDR3 spans 14 amino acids. The J segment lost 4 bases and the V segment lost 6 bases, leaving 5 bases of the junction unmatched. The data were obtained in a study of blood T cell repertoires in COVID-19. Study-wide background: Collection of acute and convalescent COVID-19 samples took place in the United States, Italy and Spain. From T cells, B-cell-depleted T cells, or PBMCs came the material, which was cDNA or gDNA.

Authors' methods: Amplification of reference gene primers was used by the study to estimate nucleated cell counts. Profiling relied on immunoSEQ multiplex PCR, and the TCRdb table lists in-frame clones only, not all of them. V and J calls and clone size are as listed in that table; D and trimming were resolved from the DNA. Of about 36,000 clones listed, around four fifths were seen once; the top ten hold more than 4%. Sequences were obtained from peripheral blood. This receptor was identified in a man between 50 and 59 years old with active COVID-19. The V gene is TRBV10-2, the J gene TRBJ2-3, with TRBD2 matching 9 bases. CDR3 residues: CASRRAGGPDTQYF. The CDR3 DNA reads TGCGCCAGCAGGAGAGCGGGGGGCCCAGATACGCAGTATTTT.